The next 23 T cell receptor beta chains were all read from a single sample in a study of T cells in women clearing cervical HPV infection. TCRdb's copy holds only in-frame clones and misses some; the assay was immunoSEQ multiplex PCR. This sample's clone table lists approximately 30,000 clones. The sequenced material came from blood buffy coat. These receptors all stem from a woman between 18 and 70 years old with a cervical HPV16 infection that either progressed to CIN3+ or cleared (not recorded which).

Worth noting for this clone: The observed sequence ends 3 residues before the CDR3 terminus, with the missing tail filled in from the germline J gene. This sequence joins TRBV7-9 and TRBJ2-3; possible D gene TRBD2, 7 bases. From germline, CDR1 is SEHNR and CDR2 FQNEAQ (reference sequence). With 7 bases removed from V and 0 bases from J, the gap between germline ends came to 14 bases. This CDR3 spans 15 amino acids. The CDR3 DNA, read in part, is TGTGCCAGCACCCTCCGGGGGGCTAGCACAGATACG. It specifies CASTLRGASTDT. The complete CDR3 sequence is CASTLRGASTDTQYF.

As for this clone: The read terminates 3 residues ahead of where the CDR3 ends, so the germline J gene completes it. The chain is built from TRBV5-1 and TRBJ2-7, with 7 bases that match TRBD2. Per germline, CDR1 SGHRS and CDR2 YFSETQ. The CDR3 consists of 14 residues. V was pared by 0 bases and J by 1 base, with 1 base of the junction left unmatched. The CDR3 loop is CASSLAGGSYEQYF. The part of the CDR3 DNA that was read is TGCGCCAGCAGCTTGGCGGGGGGTTCCTACGAG. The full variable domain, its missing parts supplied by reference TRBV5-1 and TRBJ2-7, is KAGVTQTPRYLIKTRGQQVTLSCSPISGHRSVSWYQQTPGQGLQFLFEYFSETQRNKGNFPGRFSGRQFSNSRSEMNVSTLELGDSALYLCASSLAGGSYEQYFGPGTRLTVT.

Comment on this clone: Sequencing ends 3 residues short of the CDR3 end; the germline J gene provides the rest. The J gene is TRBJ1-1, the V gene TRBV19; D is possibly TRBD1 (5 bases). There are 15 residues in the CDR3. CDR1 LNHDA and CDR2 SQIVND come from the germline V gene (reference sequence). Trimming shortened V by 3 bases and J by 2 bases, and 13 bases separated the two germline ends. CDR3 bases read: TGTGCCAGTAGTATTGGGTCAGGGCGTAACACTGAA. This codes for CASSIGSGRNTE. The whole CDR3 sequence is CASSIGSGRNTEAFF.

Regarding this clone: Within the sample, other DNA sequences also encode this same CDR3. The CDR3 sequence: CASRLAGGPLAKNIQYF. The sequenced CDR3 bases are TGCGCCAGCCGACTAGCGGGGGGCCCCCTAGCCAAAAACATT. The chain carries TRBV5-1 and TRBJ2-4; 13 bases are shared with TRBD2. The CDR3 is cut off 3 residues early in the read; its end comes from the germline J gene. CDR3 size: 17 residues. V lost 7 bases, J lost 0 bases, and 7 bases stayed unmatched. Germline CDR1 reads SGHRS; CDR2 reads YFSETQ.

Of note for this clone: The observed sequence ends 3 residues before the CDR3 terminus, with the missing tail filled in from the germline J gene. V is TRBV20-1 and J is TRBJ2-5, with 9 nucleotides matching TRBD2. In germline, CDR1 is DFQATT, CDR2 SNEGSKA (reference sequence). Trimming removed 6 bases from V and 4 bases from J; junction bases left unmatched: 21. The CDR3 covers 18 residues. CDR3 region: CSAPQAGGKLGASETQYF. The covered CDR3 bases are TGCAGTGCGCCTCAAGCGGGGGGCAAATTGGGTGCGTCAGAGACC.

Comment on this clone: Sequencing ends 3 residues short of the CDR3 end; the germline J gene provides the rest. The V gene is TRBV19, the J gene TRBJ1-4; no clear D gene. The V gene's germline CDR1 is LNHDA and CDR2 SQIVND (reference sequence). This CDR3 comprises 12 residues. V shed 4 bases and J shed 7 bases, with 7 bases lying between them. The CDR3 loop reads CASSSSPEKLFF. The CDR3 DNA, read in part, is TGTGCCAGTAGTAGCAGTCCTGAAAAA.

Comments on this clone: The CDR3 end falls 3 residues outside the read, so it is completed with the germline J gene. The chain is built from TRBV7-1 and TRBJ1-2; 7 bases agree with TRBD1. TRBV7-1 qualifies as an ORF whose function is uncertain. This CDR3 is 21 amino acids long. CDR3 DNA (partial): TGTGCCAGCAGCTCAAACACCCGGGGACAGATAGCGGGGAATCGAGCGAATGAC. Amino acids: CASSSNTRGQIAGNRAND. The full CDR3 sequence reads CASSSNTRGQIAGNRANDYTF.

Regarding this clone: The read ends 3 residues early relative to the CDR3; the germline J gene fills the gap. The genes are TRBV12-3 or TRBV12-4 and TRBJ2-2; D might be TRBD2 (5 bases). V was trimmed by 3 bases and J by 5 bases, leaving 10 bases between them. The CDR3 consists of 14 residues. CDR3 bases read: TGTGCCAGCAGTTTGCAACTAGTGACCGGGGAG. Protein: CASSLQLVTGE. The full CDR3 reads CASSLQLVTGELFF.

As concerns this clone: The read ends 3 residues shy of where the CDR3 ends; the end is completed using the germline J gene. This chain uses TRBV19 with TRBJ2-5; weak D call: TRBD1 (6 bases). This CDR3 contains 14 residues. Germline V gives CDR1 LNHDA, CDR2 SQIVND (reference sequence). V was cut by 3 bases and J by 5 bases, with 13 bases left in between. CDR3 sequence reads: CASSMIGGAETQYF. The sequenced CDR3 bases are TGTGCCAGTAGTATGATAGGGGGAGCGGAGACC.

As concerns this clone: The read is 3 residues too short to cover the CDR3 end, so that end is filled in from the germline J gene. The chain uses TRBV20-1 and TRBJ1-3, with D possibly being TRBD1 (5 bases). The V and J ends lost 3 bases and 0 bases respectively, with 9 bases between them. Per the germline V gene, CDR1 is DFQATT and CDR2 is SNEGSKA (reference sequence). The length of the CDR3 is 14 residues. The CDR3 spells CSASDDSSGNTIYF. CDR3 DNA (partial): TGCAGTGCTAGTGATGACAGCTCTGGAAACACC.

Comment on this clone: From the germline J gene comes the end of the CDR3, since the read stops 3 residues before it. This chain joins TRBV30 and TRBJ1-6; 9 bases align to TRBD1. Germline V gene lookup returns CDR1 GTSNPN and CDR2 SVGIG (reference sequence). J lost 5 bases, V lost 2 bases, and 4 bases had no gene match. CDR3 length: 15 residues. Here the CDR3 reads CAWSPWDRDNSPLHF. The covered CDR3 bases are TGTGCCTGGAGTCCCTGGGACAGGGATAATTCACCC.

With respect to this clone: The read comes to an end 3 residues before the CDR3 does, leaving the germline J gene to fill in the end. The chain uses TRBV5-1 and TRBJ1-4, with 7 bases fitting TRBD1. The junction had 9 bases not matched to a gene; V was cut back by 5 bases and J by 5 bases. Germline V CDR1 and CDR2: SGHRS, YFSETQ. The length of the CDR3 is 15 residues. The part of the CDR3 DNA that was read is TGCGCCAGCAGTGTTAATCAGGGGGGAAATGAAAAA. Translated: CASSVNQGGNEK. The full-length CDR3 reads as CASSVNQGGNEKLFF.

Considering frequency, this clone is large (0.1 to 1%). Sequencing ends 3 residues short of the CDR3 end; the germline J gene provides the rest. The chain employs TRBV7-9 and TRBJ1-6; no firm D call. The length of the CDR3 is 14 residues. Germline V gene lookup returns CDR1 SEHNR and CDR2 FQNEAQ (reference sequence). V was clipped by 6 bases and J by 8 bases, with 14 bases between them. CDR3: CASSQVGGYSPLHF. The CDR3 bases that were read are TGTGCCAGCAGTCAAGTAGGCGGGTATTCACCC.

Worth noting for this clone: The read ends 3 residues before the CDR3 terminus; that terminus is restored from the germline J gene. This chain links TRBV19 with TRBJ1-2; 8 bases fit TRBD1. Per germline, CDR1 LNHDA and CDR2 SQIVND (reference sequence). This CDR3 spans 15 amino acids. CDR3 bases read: TGTGCCAGTAGTACGCCCACGACAGGGGCCTACGAC. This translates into CASSTPTTGAYD. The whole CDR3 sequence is CASSTPTTGAYDYTF. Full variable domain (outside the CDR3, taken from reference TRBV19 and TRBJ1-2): DGGITQSPKYLFRKEGQNVTLSCEQNLNHDAMYWYRQDPGQGLRLIYYSQIVNDFQKGDIAEGYSVSREKKESFPLTVTSAQKNPTAFYLCASSTPTTGAYDYTFGSGTRLTVV.

CDR3 bases read: TGCAGTGCTTTGGGGACAGGGGTGGGCGAG. Translated: CSALGTGVGE. The entire CDR3 is CSALGTGVGEQYF. This chain uses TRBV20-1 with TRBJ2-7; 10 bases line up with TRBD1. Sequencing ends 3 residues short of the CDR3 end; the germline J gene provides the rest. Trimming took 5 bases from V and 6 from J; bases not matched to a gene: 7. Per the germline V gene, CDR1 is DFQATT and CDR2 is SNEGSKA (reference sequence). The CDR3 is made up of 13 amino acids.

The covered CDR3 bases are TGTGCCAGCACCTCAGGACAGCCGAACACCGGGGAG. As protein: CASTSGQPNTGE. The CDR3, in full, reads CASTSGQPNTGELFF. The rearrangement joins TRBV12-3 or TRBV12-4 to TRBJ2-2; the D gene is possibly TRBD1 (6 bases). The CDR3 goes on 3 residues after the read ends, and that part is filled in from the germline J gene. This CDR3 is built from 15 residues. Trimming removed 7 bases from V and 0 bases from J, with 12 bases in between.

The sequenced part of the CDR3 DNA is TGTGCCAGCAGTAAGGGGAGGGGGCGGAATTCACCC. Translation gives CASSKGRGRNSP. The whole CDR3 region reads CASSKGRGRNSPLHF. The chain couples TRBV6-2 or TRBV6-3 to TRBJ1-6; 7 nucleotides agree with TRBD1. The read ends 3 residues before the CDR3 terminus; that terminus is restored from the germline J gene. The CDR3 extends over 15 amino acids. The germline V gene has CDR1 MNHEY and CDR2 SVGEGT. With V trimmed by 5 bases and J by 7 bases, 8 bases remained unmatched.

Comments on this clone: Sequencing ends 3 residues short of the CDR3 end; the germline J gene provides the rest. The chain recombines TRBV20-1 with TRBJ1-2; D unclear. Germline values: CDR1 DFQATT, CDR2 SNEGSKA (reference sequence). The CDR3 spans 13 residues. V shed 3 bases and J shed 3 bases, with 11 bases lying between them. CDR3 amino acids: CSARTPRDYGYTF. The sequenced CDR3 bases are TGCAGTGCTAGGACACCGAGGGACTATGGC.

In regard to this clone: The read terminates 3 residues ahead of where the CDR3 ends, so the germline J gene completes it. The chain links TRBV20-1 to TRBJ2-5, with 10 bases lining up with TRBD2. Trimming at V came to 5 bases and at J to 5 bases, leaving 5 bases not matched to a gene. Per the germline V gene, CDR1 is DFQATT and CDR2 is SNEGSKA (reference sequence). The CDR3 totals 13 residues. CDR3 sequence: CSARAGGVETQYF. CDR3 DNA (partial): TGCAGTGCTCGAGCGGGGGGGGTGGAGACC.

CDR3 amino acids: CASSYYADRALYGYTF. CDR3 bases read: TGTGCCAGCAGTTACTACGCGGACAGGGCCCTTTATGGC. The chain has TRBV6-7 and TRBJ1-2; the match to TRBD1 covers 8 bases. The read stops 3 residues short of the end of the CDR3; the missing end is completed from the germline J gene. TRBV6-7 is an open reading frame, and its role is uncertain. V lost 1 base, J lost 5 bases, and 9 bases stayed unmatched. The CDR3 consists of 16 residues.

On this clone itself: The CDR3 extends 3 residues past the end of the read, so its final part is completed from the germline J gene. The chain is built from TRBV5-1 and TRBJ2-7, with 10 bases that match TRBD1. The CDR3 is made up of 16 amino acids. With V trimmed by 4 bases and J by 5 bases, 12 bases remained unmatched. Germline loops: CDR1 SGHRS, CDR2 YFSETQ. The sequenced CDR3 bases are TGCGCCAGCAGCCTCCCGGGACAGGGGATATTCAACGAG. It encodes CASSLPGQGIFNE. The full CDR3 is CASSLPGQGIFNEQYF.

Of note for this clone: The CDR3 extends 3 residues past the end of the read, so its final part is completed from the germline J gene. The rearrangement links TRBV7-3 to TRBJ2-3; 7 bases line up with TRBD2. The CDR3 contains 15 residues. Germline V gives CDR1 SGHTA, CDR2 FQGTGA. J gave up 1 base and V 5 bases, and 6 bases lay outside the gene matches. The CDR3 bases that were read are TGTGCCAGCAGCCGGGCCCGGGGGGGCACAGATACG. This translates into CASSRARGGTDT. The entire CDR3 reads CASSRARGGTDTQYF.

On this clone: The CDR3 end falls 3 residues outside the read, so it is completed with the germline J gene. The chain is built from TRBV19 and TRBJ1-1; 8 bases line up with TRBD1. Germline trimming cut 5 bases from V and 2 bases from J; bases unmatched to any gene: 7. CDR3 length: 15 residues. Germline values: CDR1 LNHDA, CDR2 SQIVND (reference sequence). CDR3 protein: CASSPDRAGNTEAFF. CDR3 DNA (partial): TGTGCCAGTAGTCCGGACAGGGCGGGTAACACTGAA.